The present T cell receptor (beta chain) was sequenced within a study of T cells after yellow fever vaccination. Study-level findings and limits: The secondary response showed a weaker magnitude and a faster peak, day 5 versus 15.

The length of the CDR3 is 15 residues. The germline CDR1 and CDR2 sequences are SGHDT and YYEEEE. Losses at the gene ends were 4 bases for V and 4 bases for J; bases not matched to a gene: 4. In making TCR cDNA, 5'RACE template switching added a universal primer site and UMIs to it. Via MiXCR, TCRdb re-called the 5' RACE reads, giving one row per CDR3 protein. The sample lists about 68,000 distinct CDR3 sequences, under 8% occurring once. This clonotype was found many times. Its target is not known. The J gene is TRBJ2-1, the V gene TRBV5-6, with 11 bases that match TRBD2. The sample consisted of CD8+ T cells sorted from PBMCs, taken 35 to 50 days after the first yellow fever vaccination. The receptor was isolated from a man between 18 and 35 years old who received the YFV17D yellow fever vaccine. CDR3 coding DNA: TGTGCCAGCAGCGGAGGGACTAGCGGTTACAATGAGCAGTTCTTC. Translation gives CASSGGTSGYNEQFF.